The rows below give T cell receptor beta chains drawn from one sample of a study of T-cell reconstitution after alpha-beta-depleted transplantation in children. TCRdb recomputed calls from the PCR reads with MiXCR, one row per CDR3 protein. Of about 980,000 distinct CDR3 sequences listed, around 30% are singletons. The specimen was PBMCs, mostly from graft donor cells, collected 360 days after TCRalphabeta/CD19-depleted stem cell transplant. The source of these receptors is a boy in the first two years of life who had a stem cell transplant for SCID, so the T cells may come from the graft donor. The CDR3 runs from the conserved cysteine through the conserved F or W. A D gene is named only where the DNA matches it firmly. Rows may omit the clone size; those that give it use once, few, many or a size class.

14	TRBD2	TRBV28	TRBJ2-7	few	CASSSGGPMDEQYF	TGTGCCAGCAGTTCGGGGGGGCCAATGGACGAGCAGTACTTC
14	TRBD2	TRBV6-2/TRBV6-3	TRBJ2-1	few	CASSYHTSVLEQFF	TGTGCCAGCAGTTACCATACTAGCGTCCTTGAGCAGTTCTTC
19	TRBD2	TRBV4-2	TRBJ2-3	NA	CASSQDSLAGGTFTDTQYF	TGTGCCAGCAGCCAAGATAGCCTAGCGGGGGGCACATTCACAGATACGCAGTATTTT
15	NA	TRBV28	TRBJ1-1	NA	CASSPTGKRNTEAFF	TGTGCCAGCTCCCCCACAGGGAAACGGAACACTGAAGCTTTCTTT
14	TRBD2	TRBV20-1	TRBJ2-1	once	CSAVPGGLYNEQFF	TGCAGTGCCGTCCCGGGGGGGCTATACAATGAGCAGTTCTTC
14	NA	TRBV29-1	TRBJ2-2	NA	CSVAVQGTGGELFF	TGCAGCGTTGCCGTACAGGGAACGGGCGGGGAGCTGTTTTTT
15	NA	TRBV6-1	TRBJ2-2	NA	CASREGGANTGELFF	TGTGCCAGCAGAGAAGGGGGTGCGAACACCGGGGAGCTGTTTTTT
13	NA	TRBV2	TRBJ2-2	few	CASKRGSTGELFF	TGTGCCAGCAAAAGAGGATCCACCGGGGAGCTGTTTTTT
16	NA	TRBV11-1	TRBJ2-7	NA	CASSYTGTQASYEQYF	TGTGCCAGCAGCTACACCGGGACGCAGGCCTCCTACGAGCAGTACTTC
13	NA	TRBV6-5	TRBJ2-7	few	CASSYSPHYEQYF	TGTGCCAGCAGTTACTCCCCTCACTACGAGCAGTACTTC
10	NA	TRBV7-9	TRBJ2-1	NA	CATSSNEQFF	TGTGCCACCTCTTCGAATGAGCAGTTCTTC
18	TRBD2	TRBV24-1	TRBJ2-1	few	CATSDEPSGGAVYNEQFF	TGTGCCACCAGTGACGAGCCTAGCGGGGGGGCCGTCTACAATGAGCAGTTCTTC
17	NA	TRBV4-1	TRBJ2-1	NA	CASSQRIPPISYNEQFF	TGCGCCAGCAGCCAACGAATCCCACCGATCTCCTACAATGAGCAGTTCTTC
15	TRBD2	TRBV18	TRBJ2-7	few	CASSPSAGVSYEQYF	TGTGCCAGCTCACCAAGCGCGGGGGTGTCCTACGAGCAGTACTTC
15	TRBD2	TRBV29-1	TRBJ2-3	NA	CSVVFAGDPTDTQYF	TGCAGCGTTGTCTTCGCGGGGGACCCCACAGATACGCAGTATTTT
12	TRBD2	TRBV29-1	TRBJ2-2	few	CSVDGGSGELFF	TGCAGCGTTGACGGGGGGTCCGGGGAGCTGTTTTTT
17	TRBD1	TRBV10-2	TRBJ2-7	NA	CASSDPHMGQGAYEQYF	TGCGCCAGCAGTGACCCGCACATGGGACAGGGGGCCTACGAGCAGTACTTC